This passage covers 17 T cell receptor beta chains from one sample sequenced in a study of cytomegalovirus exposure and HLA in healthy donors. The PCR had 60 Vbeta and 13 Jbeta primers. Here immunoSEQ multiplex PCR was the method, and the copy in TCRdb shows in-frame clones only, minus some. The sample yields approximately 70,000 clones, of which the top ten take up roughly 5.2%. Specimen: PBMCs. The receptor set was obtained from a woman in her thirties or forties in good health and CMV-seropositive.

V is TRBV7-8 and J is TRBJ2-7, with 7 bases lining up with TRBD1. The germline CDR1 and CDR2 sequences are SGHVS and FQNEAQ. V lost 2 bases and J lost 0; bases outside the gene matches: 4. This CDR3 has 15 amino acids. Written as DNA, the CDR3 is TGTGCCAGCAGCTTAACCCCAGGGGGCTCCTACGAGCAGTACTTC. This translates into CASSLTPGGSYEQYF. Combining the CDR3 with reference TRBV7-8 and TRBJ2-7 gives the whole variable domain GAGVSQSPRYKVAKRGQDVALRCDPISGHVSLFWYQQALGQGPEFLTYFQNEAQLDKSGLPSDRFFAERPEGSVSTLKIQRTQQEDSAVYLCASSLTPGGSYEQYFGPGTRLTVT.

The chain has TRBV5-5 and TRBJ2-7, with 13 bases aligning to TRBD2. J lost 3 bases, V lost 5 bases, and 2 bases had no gene match. There are 14 residues in the CDR3. CDR1 is SGHKS, CDR2 YYEKEE, per germline (reference sequence). CDR3 loop: CASSWTSGSYEQYF. The CDR3 DNA follows: TGTGCCAGCAGTTGGACTAGCGGGAGCTACGAGCAGTACTTC.

V is TRBV18 and J is TRBJ1-4; D is uncertain. With 2 bases removed from V and 4 bases from J, the gap between germline ends came to 8 bases. Looked up from germline, CDR1 is KGHSH and CDR2 is LQKENI. The CDR3 sequence is 14 residues long. This CDR3 reads CASSPLQNNEKLFF. DNA for the CDR3: TGTGCCAGCTCACCATTACAGAATAATGAAAAACTGTTTTTT.

This chain uses TRBV28 with TRBJ1-4; D is unresolved. CDR1 is MDHEN and CDR2 is SYDVKM in the germline V gene. The V end was cut by 7 bases, the J end by 0 bases, with 12 bases between. CDR3 length equals 15 residues. CDR3 bases: TGTGCCAGCATTCAAGCAGGTTCAACTAATGAAAAACTGTTTTTT. This encodes CASIQAGSTNEKLFF.

The chain uses TRBV5-1 and TRBJ2-5; 9 bases are a match to TRBD1. J was trimmed by 5 bases and V by 4 bases; bases with no gene match: 9. Looked up from germline, CDR1 is SGHRS and CDR2 is YFSETQ. The CDR3 is 15 amino acids. This chain's CDR3 is CASSNEGQGGETQYF. The DNA of the CDR3 is TGCGCCAGCAGCAATGAGGGACAGGGAGGGGAGACCCAGTACTTC.

The CDR3 region is CASSSTGAGSYEQYF. Written as DNA, the CDR3 is TGTGCCAGCAGCTCGACAGGGGCGGGATCCTACGAGCAGTACTTC. The chain carries TRBV5-4 and TRBJ2-7; 8 bases match TRBD1. Germline-derived CDR1 and CDR2 are SGHNT and YYREEE (reference sequence). This CDR3 is 15 amino acids long. The junction had 6 bases not matched to a gene; V was cut back by 3 bases and J by 1 base. Complete variable domain (other parts from reference TRBV5-4 and TRBJ2-7): ETGVTQSPTHLIKTRGQQVTLRCSSQSGHNTVSWYQQALGQGPQFIFQYYREEENGRGNFPPRFSGLQFPNYSSELNVNALELDDSALYLCASSSTGAGSYEQYFGPGTRLTVT.

The chain is built from TRBV7-2 and TRBJ2-6; maybe TRBD2 (5 bases). Trimming shortened V by 5 bases and J by 0 bases, and 11 bases separated the two germline ends. Germline V gene lookup returns CDR1 SGHTA and CDR2 FQGNSA. This CDR3 is 16 amino acids long. The DNA for the CDR3 is TGTGCCAGCAGCCCCCGGGGTAACTCTGGGGCCAACGTCCTGACTTTC. Translated: CASSPRGNSGANVLTF.

The gene calls are TRBV9 and TRBJ2-1, with 7 bases aligning to TRBD2. Germline trimming cut 3 bases from V and 6 bases from J; bases unmatched to any gene: 0. The CDR3 is 12 amino acids. Germline V gene sequence: CDR1 SGDLS, CDR2 YYNGEE. This chain's CDR3 is CASSGGGNEQFF. CDR3 coding DNA: TGTGCCAGCAGCGGGGGGGGCAATGAGCAGTTCTTC.

J is TRBJ1-2 and V is TRBV28; a possible D gene is TRBD1 (6 bases). Trimming removed 6 bases at V and 4 bases at J, with 12 bases between. The CDR3 sequence is 13 residues long. Germline V lookup: CDR1 MDHEN, CDR2 SYDVKM. The CDR3 sequence: CASSRQGTYGYTF. For the CDR3, the DNA is TGTGCCAGCAGCCGCCAGGGGACCTATGGCTACACCTTC.

Details on this clone: The junction departs from the called germline gene at one end, perhaps through a read error. At the DNA level, this CDR3 is encoded by other sequences in the same sample as well. The J gene is TRBJ1-4, the V gene TRBV7-9, with 7 nucleotides matching TRBD1. The CDR3 is 14 amino acids. Germline V gene sequence: CDR1 SEHNR, CDR2 FQNEAQ (reference sequence). In DNA, the CDR3 is TGCGCCAGCAGCTTAGGGGGCCTAAATGAAAAACTGTTTTTT. The encoded protein is CASSLGGLNEKLFF.

The chain is built from TRBV9 and TRBJ2-2, with 9 positions matching TRBD2. This CDR3 has 15 residues. Germline V gene sequence: CDR1 SGDLS, CDR2 YYNGEE. Trimming cost V 2 bases and J 7 bases; bases outside gene matches: 6. The CDR3 DNA reads TGTGCCAGCAGCGTGGGGGGACTAGCCGGCGGGGAGCTGTTTTTT. Translated, it gives CASSVGGLAGGELFF.

V is TRBV18 and J is TRBJ1-6; D ambiguous. Germline-derived CDR1 and CDR2 are KGHSH and LQKENI. The V end lost 0 bases, the J end lost 0 bases, and 24 bases lay between the germline ends. This CDR3 has 22 residues. The CDR3 coding sequence is TGTGCCAGCTCACCACCAATCTCCCGCGACAATTGGTCCAGCTCCTATAATTCACCCCTCCACTTT. Translated, it gives CASSPPISRDNWSSSYNSPLHF.

The gene calls are TRBV6-5 and TRBJ1-5; no firm D call. The CDR3 extends over 15 amino acids. Germline V gene sequence: CDR1 MNHEY, CDR2 SVGAGI. With 6 bases removed from V and 5 bases from J, the gap between germline ends came to 17 bases. CDR3 loop: CASRPTWAGDQPQHF. The CDR3, as DNA: TGTGCCAGCAGACCGACATGGGCGGGCGATCAGCCCCAGCATTTT.

The V call is TRBV7-9, the J call TRBJ1-5; 9 bases line up with TRBD1. Germline lookup yields CDR1 SEHNR and CDR2 FQNEAQ (reference sequence). The CDR3 runs to 17 residues. Germline trimming cut 5 bases from V and 4 bases from J; bases unmatched to any gene: 12. The CDR3 DNA sequence: TGTGCCAGCAGCCGAACCGGGACAGGGACTCGGAATCAGCCCCAGCATTTT. Amino acid sequence: CASSRTGTGTRNQPQHF. Full variable domain (rest looked up from reference TRBV7-9 and TRBJ1-5): DTGVSQNPRHKITKRGQNVTFRCDPISEHNRLYWYRQTLGQGPEFLTYFQNEAQLEKSRLLSDRFSAERPKGSFSTLEIQRTEQGDSAMYLCASSRTGTGTRNQPQHFGDGTRLSIL.

This chain links TRBV18 with TRBJ2-1; a weak D match, TRBD2 (6 bases). CDR1 KGHSH and CDR2 LQKENI come from the germline V gene. This CDR3 contains 12 residues. V lost 2 bases and J 7 bases, leaving 6 bases between the germline ends. CDR3 nucleotides: TGTGCCAGCTCACCAAGCGGGAATGAGCAGTTCTTC. Translation: CASSPSGNEQFF.

The chain joins TRBV5-1 to TRBJ2-3; 13 bases align to TRBD2. Germline trimming cut 2 bases from V and 5 bases from J; bases unmatched to any gene: 5. The CDR3 extends over 16 amino acids. Germline assignment: CDR1 SGHRS and CDR2 YFSETQ. Here the CDR3 reads CASSLRLAGGEDTQYF. CDR3 coding DNA: TGCGCCAGCAGCTTACGACTAGCGGGAGGTGAAGATACGCAGTATTTT.

The chain employs TRBV20-1 and TRBJ1-1, with 7 bases fitting TRBD1. The CDR3 has 11 amino acids. Losses at the gene ends were 2 bases for V and 8 bases for J; bases not matched to a gene: 2. Per the germline V gene, CDR1 is DFQATT and CDR2 is SNEGSKA (reference sequence). The chain's CDR3 is CSARRDSEAFF. CDR3 sequence (DNA): TGCAGTGCTAGAAGGGACAGCGAAGCTTTCTTT.